Given below is one T cell receptor (beta chain) in context. Antigen: not known. Clones were read by immunoSEQ multiplex PCR, and TCRdb kept only the in-frame ones, dropping some. The sample has about 200,000 clones; 85% to 90% are singletons. The sample belongs to a study of T cell responses to AZD1222 COVID-19 vaccine. Regarding the study as a whole: Baseline serostatus was positive in only a handful of AZD1222 recipients. With dominance at 160-218 and 743-854, vaccine-associated CD4 TCRs spanned spike.

Germline-derived CDR1 and CDR2 are SGHNT and YYREEE (reference sequence). Deletions cut 0 bases from V and 4 bases from J, with 19 bases between. CDR3 size: 17 residues. This clonotype was obtained from an adult in good health. The V and J genes are TRBV5-4 and TRBJ1-2; tentative D call: TRBD1 (6 bases). The material sequenced was peripheral blood, taken on day 0 of AZD1222 vaccination. CDR3 residues: CASSLGGPGARVYGYTF. CDR3 nucleotides: TGTGCCAGCAGCTTGGGGGGGCCGGGGGCGCGGGTCTATGGCTACACCTTC.